Below are 17 T cell receptor beta chains sequenced from a single sample in a study of shared clonotypes between healthy human individuals. The protocol was immunoSEQ multiplex PCR, while the TCRdb copy is restricted to in-frame clones and leaves out a portion. The profile covers about 490,000 clones, with about 79% appearing a single time and 10% to 15% taken by the ten largest. Sequenced material: PBMCs. These receptors all come from a woman aged 40-49 years in good health. Some clones in this sample may be carry-over from other donors' samples.

This clone was observed a single time. The chain joins TRBV5-1 to TRBJ2-5, with a weak D call TRBD2 (6 bases). V lost 2 bases to trimming and J lost 2 bases, with 16 bases between them. The CDR3 is 16 residues long. Germline CDR1 SGHRS, CDR2 YFSETQ. The CDR3 here is CASSFQGGPWQETQYF. Written as DNA, the CDR3 is TGCGCCAGCAGCTTCCAAGGAGGGCCTTGGCAAGAGACCCAGTACTTC.

This clone was detected once. V and J are TRBV5-6 and TRBJ1-2, with D possibly matching TRBD1 (6 bases). Trimming left V 1 base short and J 8 bases short, with 18 bases between. Germline lookup yields CDR1 SGHDT and CDR2 YYEEEE. This CDR3 is built from 15 residues. The CDR3: CASSLSPTGMRGYTF. In nucleotides, the CDR3 is TGTGCCAGCAGCTTGAGCCCTACAGGGATGCGGGGCTACACCTTC.

This clone was seen a handful of times. The chain couples TRBV6-1 to TRBJ1-1; no definite D call. The germline V gene encodes CDR1 MNHNS and CDR2 SASEGT. There are 13 residues in the CDR3. Trimming left V 2 bases short and J 3 bases short, with 7 bases between. The CDR3 sequence: CASSEFVYTEAFF. The DNA for the CDR3 is TGTGCCAGCAGTGAATTCGTGTACACTGAAGCTTTCTTT.

The chain carries TRBV30 and TRBJ1-3; possible D gene TRBD1, 5 bases. Per the germline V gene, CDR1 is GTSNPN and CDR2 is SVGIG (reference sequence). V was shortened by 5 bases and J by 0 bases, with 11 bases between the two germline ends. The CDR3 contains 14 residues. This chain's CDR3 is CAWSGRISGNTIYF. CDR3 DNA: TGTGCCTGGTCGGGACGGATCTCTGGAAACACCATATATTTT.

CDR3 nucleotides: TGTGCCAGCTCACAGGGGGCTTCCTACGAGCAGTACTTC. It specifies CASSQGASYEQYF. This rearrangement joins TRBV18 to TRBJ2-7; TRBD1 matches at 7 bases. Losses at the gene ends were 4 bases for V and 1 base for J; bases not matched to a gene: 1. Germline V gene lookup returns CDR1 KGHSH and CDR2 LQKENI. CDR3 length: 13 residues.

This clone was detected only once. The V and J genes are TRBV9 and TRBJ2-2, with D possibly being TRBD2 (6 bases). V was trimmed by 1 base and J by 6 bases, leaving 16 bases between them. The CDR3 is 16 residues long. CDR1 and CDR2 from the germline V gene are SGDLS and YYNGEE. The DNA of the CDR3 is TGTGCCAGCAGCGTAAAGCGGGCCATGGGTTCCGGGGAGCTGTTTTTT. Its protein is CASSVKRAMGSGELFF.

This clone was recorded a few times. This sequence joins TRBV5-4 and TRBJ1-2; D uncertain. CDR3 length: 11 residues. Germline V lookup: CDR1 SGHNT, CDR2 YYREEE (reference sequence). V lost 2 bases, J lost 3 bases, and 2 bases lay in between. CDR3 sequence reads: CASSFDYGYTF. Written as DNA, the CDR3 is TGTGCCAGCAGCTTTGACTATGGCTACACCTTC.

The count of this clone is one. The likely explanation is a read error, given a far larger clone one base away. The chain uses TRBV30 and TRBJ1-2, with a weak D call TRBD1 (5 bases). The CDR3 spans 13 residues. Germline V gene lookup returns CDR1 GTSNPN and CDR2 SVGIG (reference sequence). V was clipped by 1 base and J by 7 bases, with 13 bases between them. CDR3 DNA sequence: TGTGCCTGGAGTGCACAGAGGGGAGGTGGCTACACCTTC. This translates into CAWSAQRGGGYTF.

The chain is built from TRBV14 and TRBJ2-7; TRBD2 is a possible D gene (6 bases). The CDR3 totals 13 residues. Germline CDR1 and CDR2: SGHDN and FVKESK. V shed 8 bases and J shed 2 bases, with 13 bases lying between them. The CDR3 reads CASAGKGAYEQYF. For the CDR3, the DNA is TGTGCCAGCGCGGGAAAAGGGGCCTACGAGCAGTACTTC.

In regard to this clone: At one end the junction does not follow the germline gene, possibly because of a read error. Additional DNA sequences in this sample encode the identical CDR3. The V and J genes are TRBV29-1 and TRBJ2-7, with 11 bases identical to TRBD2. The CDR3 runs to 13 residues. The germline V gene encodes CDR1 SQVTM and CDR2 ANQGSEA. CDR3 coding DNA: TGCAGCGTTGCGGGACTAGCGGTCCACGAGCAGTACTTT. Translating gives CSVAGLAVHEQYF.

This chain connects TRBV7-2 to TRBJ2-3; the match to TRBD2 covers 14 bases. The trim removed 1 base at V and 8 bases at J, leaving 8 bases unmatched. This CDR3 spans 17 amino acids. Germline V CDR1 and CDR2: SGHTA, FQGNSA. The CDR3 bases are TGTGCCAGCAGCTTAGAGGTGGGACTAGCGGGAGTCGGTACGCAGTATTTT. Translated, it gives CASSLEVGLAGVGTQYF. Variable domain in full (rest from reference TRBV7-2 and TRBJ2-3): GAGVSQSPSNKVTEKGKDVELRCDPISGHTALYWYRQSLGQGLEFLIYFQGNSAPDKSGLPSDRFSAERTGGSVSTLTIQRTQQEDSAVYLCASSLEVGLAGVGTQYFGPGTRLTVL.

The chain has TRBV6-1 and TRBJ1-2; possibly TRBD1 for D (5 bases). The germline CDR1 and CDR2 sequences are MNHNS and SASEGT. V was pared by 0 bases and J by 4 bases, with 9 bases between. CDR3 size: 14 residues. Here the CDR3 DNA reads TGTGCCAGCAGTGAAGCGTTCAGGGTCTATGGCTACACCTTC. It codes for CASSEAFRVYGYTF.

The chain joins TRBV29-1 to TRBJ2-5, with D perhaps being TRBD1 or TRBD2 (6 bases each). Germline assignment: CDR1 SQVTM and CDR2 ANQGSEA. The CDR3 loop spans 11 amino acids. The V end was cut by 7 bases, the J end by 4 bases, with 10 bases between. CDR3 loop: CSGGGPETQYF. The CDR3, as DNA: TGCAGCGGTGGGGGGCCAGAGACCCAGTACTTC. Variable domain in full (rest from reference TRBV29-1 and TRBJ2-5): SAVISQKPSRDICQRGTSLTIQCQVDSQVTMMFWYRQQPGQSLTLIATANQGSEATYESGFVIDKFPISRPNLTFSTLTVSNMSPEDSSIYLCSGGGPETQYFGPGTRLLVL.

This clone turned up a few times. V and J are TRBV19 and TRBJ2-5, with 8 bases identical to TRBD1. Losses at the gene ends were 6 bases for V and 4 bases for J; bases not matched to a gene: 10. The CDR3 runs to 15 residues. The germline V gene has CDR1 LNHDA and CDR2 SQIVND (reference sequence). The CDR3 DNA follows: TGTGCCAGTAGCTTCCAGACAGGGGTGCCAGAGACCCAGTACTTC. This codes for CASSFQTGVPETQYF.

The V call is TRBV9, the J call TRBJ2-7; D is possibly TRBD2 (5 bases). CDR1 and CDR2 (germline): SGDLS, YYNGEE. Between the trimmed V and J ends, which lost 0 bases and 6 bases, there was a span of 10 bases. The CDR3 is 13 amino acids. The CDR3 loop is CASSVDSAAEQYF. The CDR3 DNA is TGTGCCAGCAGCGTAGATAGCGCCGCCGAGCAGTACTTC. The complete variable domain, with remaining parts taken from reference TRBV9 and TRBJ2-7, reads DSGVTQTPKHLITATGQRVTLRCSPRSGDLSVYWYQQSLDQGLQFLIQYYNGEERAKGNILERFSAQQFPDLHSELNLSSLELGDSALYFCASSVDSAAEQYFGPGTRLTVT.

The CDR3, as DNA: TGTGCCAGTTCGAACCCCGGGAGTAATGAAAAACTGTTTTTT. Protein: CASSNPGSNEKLFF. The V call is TRBV19, the J call TRBJ1-4; D not resolved. Per germline, CDR1 LNHDA and CDR2 SQIVND (reference sequence). Between the trimmed V and J ends, which lost 8 bases and 4 bases, there was a span of 14 bases. The CDR3 totals 14 residues. The whole variable domain, filled in from reference TRBV19 and TRBJ1-4, reads DGGITQSPKYLFRKEGQNVTLSCEQNLNHDAMYWYRQDPGQGLRLIYYSQIVNDFQKGDIAEGYSVSREKKESFPLTVTSAQKNPTAFYLCASSNPGSNEKLFFGSGTQLSVL.

The chain employs TRBV11-2 and TRBJ2-1; 10 bases map to TRBD2. This CDR3 is built from 15 residues. Trimming at V came to 5 bases and at J to 5 bases, leaving 6 bases not matched to a gene. From germline, CDR1 is SGHAT and CDR2 FQNNGV. CDR3 loop: CASSPRLAGNNEQFF. CDR3 coding DNA: TGTGCCAGCAGCCCGAGACTAGCGGGTAACAATGAGCAGTTCTTC. Using reference TRBV11-2 and TRBJ2-1 for the parts outside the CDR3, the full variable domain is EAGVAQSPRYKIIEKRQSVAFWCNPISGHATLYWYQQILGQGPKLLIQFQNNGVVDDSQLPKDRFSAERLKGVDSTLKIQPAKLEDSAVYLCASSPRLAGNNEQFFGPGTRLTVL.